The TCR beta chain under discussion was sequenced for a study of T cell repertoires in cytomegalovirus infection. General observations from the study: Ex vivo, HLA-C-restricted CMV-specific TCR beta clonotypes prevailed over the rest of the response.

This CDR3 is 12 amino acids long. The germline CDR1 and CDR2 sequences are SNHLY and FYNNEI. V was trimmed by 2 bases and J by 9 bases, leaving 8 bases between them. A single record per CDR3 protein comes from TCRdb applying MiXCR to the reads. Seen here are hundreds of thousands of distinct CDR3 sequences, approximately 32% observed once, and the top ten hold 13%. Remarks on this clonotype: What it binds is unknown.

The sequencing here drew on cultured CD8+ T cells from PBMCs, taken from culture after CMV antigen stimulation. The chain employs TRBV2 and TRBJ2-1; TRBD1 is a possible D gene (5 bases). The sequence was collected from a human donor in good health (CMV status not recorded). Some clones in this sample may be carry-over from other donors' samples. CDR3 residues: CASSERTIEQFF. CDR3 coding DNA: TGTGCCAGCAGTGAACGGACAATTGAGCAGTTCTTC.